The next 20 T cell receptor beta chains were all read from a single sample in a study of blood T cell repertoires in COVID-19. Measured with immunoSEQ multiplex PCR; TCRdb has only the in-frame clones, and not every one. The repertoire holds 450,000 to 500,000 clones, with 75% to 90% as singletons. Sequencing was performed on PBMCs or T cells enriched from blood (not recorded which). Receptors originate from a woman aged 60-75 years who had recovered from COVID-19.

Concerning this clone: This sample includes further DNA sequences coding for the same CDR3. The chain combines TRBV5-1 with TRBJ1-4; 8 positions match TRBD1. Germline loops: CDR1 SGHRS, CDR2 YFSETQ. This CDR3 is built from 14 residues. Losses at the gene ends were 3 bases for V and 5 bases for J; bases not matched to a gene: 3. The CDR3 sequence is CASSSGQGNEKLFF. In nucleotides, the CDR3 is TGCGCCAGCAGCTCTGGACAGGGCAATGAAAAACTGTTTTTT. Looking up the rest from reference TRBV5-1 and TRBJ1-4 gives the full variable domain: KAGVTQTPRYLIKTRGQQVTLSCSPISGHRSVSWYQQTPGQGLQFLFEYFSETQRNKGNFPGRFSGRQFSNSRSEMNVSTLELGDSALYLCASSSGQGNEKLFFGSGTQLSVL.

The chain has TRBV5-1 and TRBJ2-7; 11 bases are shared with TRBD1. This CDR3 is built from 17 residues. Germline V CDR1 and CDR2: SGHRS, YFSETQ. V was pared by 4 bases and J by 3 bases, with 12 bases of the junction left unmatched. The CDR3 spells CASSPAPPGTGGYEQYF. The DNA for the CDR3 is TGCGCCAGCAGCCCCGCGCCCCCCGGGACAGGGGGCTACGAGCAGTACTTC. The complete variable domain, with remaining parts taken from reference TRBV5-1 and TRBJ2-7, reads KAGVTQTPRYLIKTRGQQVTLSCSPISGHRSVSWYQQTPGQGLQFLFEYFSETQRNKGNFPGRFSGRQFSNSRSEMNVSTLELGDSALYLCASSPAPPGTGGYEQYFGPGTRLTVT.

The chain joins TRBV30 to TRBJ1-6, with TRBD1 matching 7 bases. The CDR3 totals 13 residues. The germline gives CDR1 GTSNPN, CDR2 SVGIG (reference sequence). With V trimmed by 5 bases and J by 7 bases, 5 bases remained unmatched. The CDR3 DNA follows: TGTGCCTGGGCCGGACAGGTGAATTCACCCCTCCACTTT. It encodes CAWAGQVNSPLHF.

CDR3 protein: CAWRSAGATAWSSYNSPLHF. CDR3 sequence (DNA): TGTGCCTGGAGATCCGCAGGGGCCACGGCATGGAGCTCCTATAATTCACCCCTCCACTTT. J is TRBJ1-6 and V is TRBV30; D perhaps matches TRBD1 (6 bases). The CDR3 extends over 20 amino acids. V shed 3 bases and J shed 0 bases, with 24 bases lying between them. Per the germline V gene, CDR1 is GTSNPN and CDR2 is SVGIG (reference sequence).

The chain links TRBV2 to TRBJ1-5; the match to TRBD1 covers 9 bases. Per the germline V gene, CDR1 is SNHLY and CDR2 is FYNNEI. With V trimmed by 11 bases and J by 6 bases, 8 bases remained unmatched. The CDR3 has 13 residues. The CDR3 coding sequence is TGTGCCTGGAAAGGACAGGGGATTCAGCCCCAGCATTTT. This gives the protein CAWKGQGIQPQHF.

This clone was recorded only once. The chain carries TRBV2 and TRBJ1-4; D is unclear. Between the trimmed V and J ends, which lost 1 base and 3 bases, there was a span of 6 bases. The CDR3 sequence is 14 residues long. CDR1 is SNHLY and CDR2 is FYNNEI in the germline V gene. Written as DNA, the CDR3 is TGTGCCAGCAGTGAAGGGCTGGCTAATGAAAAACTGTTTTTT. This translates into CASSEGLANEKLFF.

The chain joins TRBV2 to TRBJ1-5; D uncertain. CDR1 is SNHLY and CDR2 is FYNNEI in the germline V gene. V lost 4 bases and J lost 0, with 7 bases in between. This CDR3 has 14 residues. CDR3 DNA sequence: TGTGCCAGCAGTGTGGCCTTTAGCAATCAGCCCCAGCATTTT. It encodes CASSVAFSNQPQHF.

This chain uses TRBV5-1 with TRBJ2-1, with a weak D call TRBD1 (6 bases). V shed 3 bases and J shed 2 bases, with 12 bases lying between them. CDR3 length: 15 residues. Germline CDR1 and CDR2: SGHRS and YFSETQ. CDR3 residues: CASSSRGGPYNEQFF. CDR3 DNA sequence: TGCGCCAGCAGCTCCAGGGGTGGGCCCTACAATGAGCAGTTCTTC.

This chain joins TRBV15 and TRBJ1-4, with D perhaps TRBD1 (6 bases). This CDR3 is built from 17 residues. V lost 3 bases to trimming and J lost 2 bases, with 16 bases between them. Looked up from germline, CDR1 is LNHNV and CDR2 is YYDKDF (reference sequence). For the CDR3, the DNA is TGTGCCACCAGCAGGTCGCCCCTTCAGGGGACTAATGAAAAACTGTTTTTT. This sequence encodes CATSRSPLQGTNEKLFF.

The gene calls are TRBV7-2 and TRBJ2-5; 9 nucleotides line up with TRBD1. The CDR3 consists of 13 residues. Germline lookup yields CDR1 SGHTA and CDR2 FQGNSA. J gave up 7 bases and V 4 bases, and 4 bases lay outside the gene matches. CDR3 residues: CASSSQGAGTQYF. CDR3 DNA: TGTGCCAGCAGCTCACAGGGGGCAGGGACCCAGTACTTC. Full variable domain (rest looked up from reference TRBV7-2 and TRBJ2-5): GAGVSQSPSNKVTEKGKDVELRCDPISGHTALYWYRQSLGQGLEFLIYFQGNSAPDKSGLPSDRFSAERTGGSVSTLTIQRTQQEDSAVYLCASSSQGAGTQYFGPGTRLLVL.

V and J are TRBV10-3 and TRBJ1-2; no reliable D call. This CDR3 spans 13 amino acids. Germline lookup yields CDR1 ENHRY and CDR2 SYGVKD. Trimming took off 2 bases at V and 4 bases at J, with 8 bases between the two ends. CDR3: CAISEEVGYGYTF. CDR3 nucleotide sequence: TGTGCCATCAGTGAGGAGGTCGGCTATGGCTACACCTTC.

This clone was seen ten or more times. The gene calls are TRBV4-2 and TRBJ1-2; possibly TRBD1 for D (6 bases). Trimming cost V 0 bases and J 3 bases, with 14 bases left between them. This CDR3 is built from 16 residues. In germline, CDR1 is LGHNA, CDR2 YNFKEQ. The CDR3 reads CASSQDGSGADYGYTF. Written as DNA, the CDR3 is TGTGCCAGCAGCCAAGATGGGTCAGGGGCGGACTATGGCTACACCTTC.

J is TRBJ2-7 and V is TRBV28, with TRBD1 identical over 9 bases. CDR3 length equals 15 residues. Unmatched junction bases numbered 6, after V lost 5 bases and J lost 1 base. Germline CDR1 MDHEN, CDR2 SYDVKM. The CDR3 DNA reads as TGTGCCAGCAGTACCTCCGACAGGGGGTCCTACGAGCAGTACTTC. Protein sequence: CASSTSDRGSYEQYF.

The CDR3 loop is CASFRGQRVTGELFF. The CDR3, as DNA: TGTGCCAGCTTCAGGGGGCAACGGGTCACCGGGGAGCTGTTTTTT. This sequence joins TRBV2 and TRBJ2-2; the match to TRBD1 covers 8 bases. J lost 4 bases, V lost 8 bases, and 9 bases had no gene match. The CDR3 loop spans 15 amino acids. Germline V CDR1 and CDR2: SNHLY, FYNNEI. Full variable domain (remainder filled in from reference TRBV2 and TRBJ2-2): EPEVTQTPSHQVTQMGQEVILRCVPISNHLYFYWYRQILGQKVEFLVSFYNNEISEKSEIFDDQFSVERPDGSNFTLKIRSTKLEDSAMYFCASFRGQRVTGELFFGEGSRLTVL.

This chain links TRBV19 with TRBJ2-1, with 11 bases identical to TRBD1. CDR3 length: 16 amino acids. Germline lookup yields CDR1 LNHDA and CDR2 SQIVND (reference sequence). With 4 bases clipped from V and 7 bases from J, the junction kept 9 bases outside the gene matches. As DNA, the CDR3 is TGTGCCAGTAGTACCCGGACAGGGGGCGGGGCAAATGAGCAGTTCTTC. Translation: CASSTRTGGGANEQFF.

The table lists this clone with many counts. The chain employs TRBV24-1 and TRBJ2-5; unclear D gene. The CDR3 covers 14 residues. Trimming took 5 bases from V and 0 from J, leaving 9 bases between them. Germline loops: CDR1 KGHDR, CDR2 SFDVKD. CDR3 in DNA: TGTGCCACCAGTGTTAAAAGCTACCAAGAGACCCAGTACTTC. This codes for CATSVKSYQETQYF.

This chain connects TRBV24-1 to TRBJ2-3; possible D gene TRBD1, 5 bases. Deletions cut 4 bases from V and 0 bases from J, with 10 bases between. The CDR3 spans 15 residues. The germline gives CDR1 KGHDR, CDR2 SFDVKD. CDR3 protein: CATSESRASTDTQYF. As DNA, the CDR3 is TGTGCCACCAGTGAGTCCAGGGCGAGCACAGATACGCAGTATTTT.

The CDR3 sequence: CASSWEGGGAFF. CDR3 bases: TGCGCCAGCAGCTGGGAGGGGGGCGGCGCTTTCTTT. The chain uses TRBV5-1 and TRBJ1-1; D possibly corresponds to TRBD1 (6 bases). The CDR3 totals 12 residues. Germline V gene sequence: CDR1 SGHRS, CDR2 YFSETQ. V was clipped by 3 bases and J by 11 bases, with 14 bases between them.

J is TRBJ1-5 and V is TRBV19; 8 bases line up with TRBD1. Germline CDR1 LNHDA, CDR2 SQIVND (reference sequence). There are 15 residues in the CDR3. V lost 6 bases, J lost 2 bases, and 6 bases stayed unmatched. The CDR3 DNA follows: TGTGCCAGTAGGCGACAGGGGCAGGGCAATCAGCCCCAGCATTTT. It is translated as CASRRQGQGNQPQHF.

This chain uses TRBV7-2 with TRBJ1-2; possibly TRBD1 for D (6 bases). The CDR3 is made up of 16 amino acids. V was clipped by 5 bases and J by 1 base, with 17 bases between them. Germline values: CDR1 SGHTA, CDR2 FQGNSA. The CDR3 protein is CASSPSFHRVNYGYTF. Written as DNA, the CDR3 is TGTGCCAGCAGCCCCTCTTTCCACAGGGTTAACTATGGCTACACCTTC.